This TCR beta chain was obtained from a study of type 1 regulatory T cells. The overall study: This in vitro CD4 product, T-allo10, is enriched for Tr1 cells and alloantigen-specific. Study-wide points: Compared with non-Tr1 cells, Tr1 cells showed a narrower TCR repertoire.

Looked up from germline, CDR1 is MGHRA and CDR2 is YSYEKL. This CDR3 is 16 amino acids long. The junction had 7 bases not matched to a gene; V was cut back by 1 base and J by 4 bases. In regard to this clonotype: Its specificity is unknown.

TCRdb reprocessed the reads with MiXCR, giving one entry per CDR3 protein. This table has about 62,000 distinct CDR3 sequences, 55% to 65% appearing once. The source is a human donor in good health. Sequences were obtained from cultured non-Tr1 T cells, either the whole culture or a sorted T cell fraction (not recorded which). The genes are TRBV4-1 and TRBJ2-3; 8 nucleotides line up with TRBD2. The CDR3: CASSQVPGLVADTQYF. In DNA, the CDR3 is TGCGCCAGCAGCCAAGTGCCGGGACTAGTGGCAGATACGCAGTATTTT.